This TCR beta chain was observed in a study of cytomegalovirus exposure and HLA in healthy donors. J gave up 8 bases and V 4 bases, and 8 bases lay outside the gene matches. Looked up from germline, CDR1 is SGHRS and CDR2 is YFSETQ. The CDR3 runs to 14 residues. With 60 Vbeta and 13 Jbeta primers, the PCR was carried out. Assay used: immunoSEQ multiplex PCR; TCRdb lists only in-frame clones, some missing. The top ten hold 4.5% to 5.5% of the sample, which has roughly 180,000 clones, 84% seen once. The sequencing sample was made of PBMCs. The TCR sequence derives from a man younger than 30 in good health and CMV-seronegative. J is TRBJ1-4 and V is TRBV5-1; 7 bases match TRBD1. The CDR3 sequence: CASSPDREEEKLFF. The CDR3 DNA sequence: TGCGCCAGCAGCCCTGACAGGGAGGAGGAAAAACTGTTTTTT.